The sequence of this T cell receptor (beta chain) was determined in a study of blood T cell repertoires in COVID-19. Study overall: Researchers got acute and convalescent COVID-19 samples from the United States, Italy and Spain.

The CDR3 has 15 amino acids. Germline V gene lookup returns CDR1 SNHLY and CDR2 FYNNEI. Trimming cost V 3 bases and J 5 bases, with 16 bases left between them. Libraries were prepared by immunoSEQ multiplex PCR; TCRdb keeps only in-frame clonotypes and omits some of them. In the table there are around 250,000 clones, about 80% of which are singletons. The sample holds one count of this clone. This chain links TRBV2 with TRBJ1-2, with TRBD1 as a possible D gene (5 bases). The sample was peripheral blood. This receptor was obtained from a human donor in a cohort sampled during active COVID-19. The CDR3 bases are TGTGCCAGCAGTGATCGAACAGGCTATTCGTATGGCTACACCTTC. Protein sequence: CASSDRTGYSYGYTF.